The source of this TCR beta chain is a study of CD8+ T cells in alopecia areata. About the research overall: Each day, treated patients took oral tofacitinib twice, at 5 to 10 mg per dose. The tofacitinib course ran for 6 to 18 months and was followed by 6 months off drug.

This CDR3 is 13 amino acids long. V was cut by 5 bases and J by 3 bases, with 10 bases left in between. CDR1 and CDR2 from the germline V gene are SGHAT and FQDESV (reference sequence). As the sequencing template, cDNA was produced by extracting RNA and reverse transcribing it. Assay used: immunoSEQ multiplex PCR; TCRdb lists only in-frame clones, some missing. This sample has fewer than 200,000 clones; just under 60% occur once, and the top ten carry roughly 14%. The study's findings and limits: Whereas mice showed it more clearly, TCR sharing across patients was murkier, possibly because of HLA.

Points on this clone: Its antigen remains unidentified.

Peripheral blood and lesional scalp punch biopsies came from alopecia areata patients. The sample in question was CD4+ T cells sorted from blood, obtained at week 0. The genes are TRBV11-1 and TRBJ1-2; D gene uncertain. The clonotype was recovered from a human donor with alopecia areata. The CDR3 here is CASSRGRDYGYTF. CDR3 DNA sequence: TGTGCCAGCAGCCGCGGACGGGACTATGGCTACACCTTC.